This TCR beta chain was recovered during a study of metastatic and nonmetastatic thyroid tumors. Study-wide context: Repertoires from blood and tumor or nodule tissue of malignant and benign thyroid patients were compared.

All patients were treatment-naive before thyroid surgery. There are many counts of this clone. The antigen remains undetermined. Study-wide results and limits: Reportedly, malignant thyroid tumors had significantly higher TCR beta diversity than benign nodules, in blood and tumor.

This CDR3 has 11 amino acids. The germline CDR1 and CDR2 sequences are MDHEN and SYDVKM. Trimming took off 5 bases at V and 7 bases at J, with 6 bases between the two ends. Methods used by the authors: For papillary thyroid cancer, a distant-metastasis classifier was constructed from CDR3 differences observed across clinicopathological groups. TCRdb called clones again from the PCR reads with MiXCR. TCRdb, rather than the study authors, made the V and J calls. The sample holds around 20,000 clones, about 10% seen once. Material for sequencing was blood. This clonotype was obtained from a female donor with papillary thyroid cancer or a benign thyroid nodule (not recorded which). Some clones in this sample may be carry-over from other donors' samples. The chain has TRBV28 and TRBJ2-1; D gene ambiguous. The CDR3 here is CASSEMNEQFF. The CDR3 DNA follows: TGTGCCAGCAGTGAAATGAATGAGCAGTTCTTC.